This note documents a single T cell receptor beta chain sequence. Its matching antigen is unknown. This specimen belongs to a study of Ad26.COV2.S vaccination and SARS-CoV-2 variants. Across the study: Intramuscularly, Ad26.COV2.S was given either once or twice, 56 days apart. Notes on the study in general: Recipients of either vaccine or placebo displayed similar breadth of non-spike TCRs. The authors reported substantial breadth in spike-specific CD8+ and CD4+ T cell responses after vaccination.

Germline loops: CDR1 LGHDT, CDR2 YNNKEL (reference sequence). The CDR3 length is 13 residues. V lost 5 bases and J lost 5, with 10 bases in between. Using immunoSEQ multiplex PCR, the repertoire was profiled, and TCRdb retains in-frame clones only, with some absent. The top ten clones hold 5% of a sample with around 300,000 clones, around 89% of them seen once. Treatment of the sample: around 19 received Ad26.COV2.S at low or high dose, single or two shots; about 5 received placebo; per-sample allocation not given. Specimen acquisition occurred on day 63 following the initial vaccine or placebo injection. Donation came from an adult in Boston who was aged 18-55 years.

The sequenced sample was peripheral blood, obtained in a trial of Ad26.COV2.S vaccine versus placebo. The chain is built from TRBV3-1 (or the pseudogene TRBV3-2) and TRBJ2-1; D gene unclear. This receptor was identified in a person between 18 and 60 years old who received the Ad26.COV2.S COVID-19 vaccine or a placebo. The DNA for the CDR3 is TGTGCCAGCAGCTCGATCAACGACAATGAGCAGTTCTTC. Translation gives CASSSINDNEQFF.